Given below is one T cell receptor (beta chain) in context. The data are from a study of blood T cell repertoires in COVID-19. Germline lookup yields CDR1 MGHRA and CDR2 YSYEKL. The CDR3 has 15 amino acids. J was trimmed by 3 bases and V by 4 bases; bases with no gene match: 7. The assay was immunoSEQ multiplex PCR, and TCRdb's table has in-frame clones only and misses some. The sample shows some 200,000 clones, about four fifths of them seen only once. The gene calls are TRBV4-1 and TRBJ1-1; TRBD1 agrees at 8 bases. The clonotype originates from a woman aged 40 to 50 with acute or convalescent COVID-19. Sequenced sample: peripheral blood. The CDR3, as DNA: TGCGCCAGCAGCCCTGGACAGGGCGCGGACACTGAAGCTTTCTTT. As protein: CASSPGQGADTEAFF.